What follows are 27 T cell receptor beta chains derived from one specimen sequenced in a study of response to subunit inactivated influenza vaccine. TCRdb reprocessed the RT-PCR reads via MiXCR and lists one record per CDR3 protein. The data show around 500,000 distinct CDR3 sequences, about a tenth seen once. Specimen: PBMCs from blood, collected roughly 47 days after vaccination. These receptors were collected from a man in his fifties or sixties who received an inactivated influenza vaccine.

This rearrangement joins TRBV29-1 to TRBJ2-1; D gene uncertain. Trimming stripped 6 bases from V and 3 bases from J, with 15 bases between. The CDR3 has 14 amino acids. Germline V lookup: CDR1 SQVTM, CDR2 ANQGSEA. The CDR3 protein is CSVESRHSYNEQFF. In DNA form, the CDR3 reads TGCAGCGTGGAATCTAGGCATAGCTACAATGAGCAGTTCTTC.

CDR3 residues: CASSRDSIMDEQYF. The CDR3 DNA sequence: TGTGCCAGCAGCCGCGACAGTATTATGGACGAGCAGTACTTC. The V and J genes are TRBV6-1 and TRBJ2-7; D possibly corresponds to TRBD1 (5 bases). V was clipped by 6 bases and J by 5 bases, with 17 bases between them. CDR1 and CDR2 from the germline V gene are MNHNS and SASEGT. This CDR3 is built from 14 residues.

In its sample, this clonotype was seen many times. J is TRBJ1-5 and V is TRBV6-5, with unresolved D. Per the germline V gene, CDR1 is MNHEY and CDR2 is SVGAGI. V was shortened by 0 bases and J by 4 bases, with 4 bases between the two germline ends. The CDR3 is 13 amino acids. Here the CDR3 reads CASSYSRNQPQHF. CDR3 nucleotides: TGTGCCAGCAGTTACTCGCGGAATCAGCCCCAGCATTTT.

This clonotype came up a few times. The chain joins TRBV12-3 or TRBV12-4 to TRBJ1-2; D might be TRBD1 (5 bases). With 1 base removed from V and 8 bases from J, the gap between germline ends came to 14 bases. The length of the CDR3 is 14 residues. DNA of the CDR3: TGTGCCAGCAGTTTAGTTCAGGGCTCTTGGGGCTACACCTTC. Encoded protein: CASSLVQGSWGYTF.

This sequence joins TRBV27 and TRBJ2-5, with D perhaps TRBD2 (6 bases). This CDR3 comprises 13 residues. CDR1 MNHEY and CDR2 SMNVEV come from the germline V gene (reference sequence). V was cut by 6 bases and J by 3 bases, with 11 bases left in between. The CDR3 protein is CASSRRREETQYF. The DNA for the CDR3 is TGTGCCAGCAGCCGCAGGAGGGAAGAGACCCAGTACTTC.

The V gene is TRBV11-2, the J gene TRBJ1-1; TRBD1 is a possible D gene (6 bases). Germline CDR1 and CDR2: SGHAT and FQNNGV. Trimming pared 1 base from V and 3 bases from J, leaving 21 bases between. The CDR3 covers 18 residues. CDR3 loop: CASSLVYFEGGPYTEAFF. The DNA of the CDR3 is TGTGCCAGCAGCTTAGTTTATTTCGAGGGGGGACCATACACTGAAGCTTTCTTT.

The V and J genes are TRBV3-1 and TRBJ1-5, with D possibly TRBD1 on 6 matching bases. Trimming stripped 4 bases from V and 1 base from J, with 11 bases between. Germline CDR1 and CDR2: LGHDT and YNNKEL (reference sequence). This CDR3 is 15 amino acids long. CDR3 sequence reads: CASSPTGTSNQPQHF. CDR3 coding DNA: TGTGCCAGCAGCCCGACAGGAACCAGCAATCAGCCCCAGCATTTT.

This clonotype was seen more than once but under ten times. CDR3 protein: CASSQDPRVADTQYF. The CDR3 DNA follows: TGCGCCAGCAGCCAAGACCCCAGGGTCGCAGATACGCAGTATTTT. The V gene is TRBV4-3, the J gene TRBJ2-3, with D tentatively TRBD1 (5 bases). Per the germline V gene, CDR1 is LGHNA and CDR2 is YSLEER. The CDR3 sequence is 15 residues long. V shed 0 bases and J shed 4 bases, with 11 bases lying between them.

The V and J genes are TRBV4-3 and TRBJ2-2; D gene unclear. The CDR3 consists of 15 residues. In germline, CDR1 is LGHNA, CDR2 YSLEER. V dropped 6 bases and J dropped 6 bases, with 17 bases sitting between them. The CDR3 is CASSQWAGYAGELFF. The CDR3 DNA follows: TGCGCCAGCAGTCAATGGGCCGGATACGCCGGGGAGCTGTTTTTT.

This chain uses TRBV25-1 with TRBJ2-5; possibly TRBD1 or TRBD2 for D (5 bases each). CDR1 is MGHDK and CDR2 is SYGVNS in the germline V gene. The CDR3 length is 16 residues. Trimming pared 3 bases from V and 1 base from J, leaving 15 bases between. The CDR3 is CASSDPMGEFQETQYF. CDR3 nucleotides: TGTGCCAGCAGTGACCCAATGGGGGAATTCCAAGAGACCCAGTACTTC. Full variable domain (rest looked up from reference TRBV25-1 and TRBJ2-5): EADIYQTPRYLVIGTGKKITLECSQTMGHDKMYWYQQDPGMELHLIHYSYGVNSTEKGDLSSESTVSRIRTEHFPLTLESARPSHTSQYLCASSDPMGEFQETQYFGPGTRLLVL.

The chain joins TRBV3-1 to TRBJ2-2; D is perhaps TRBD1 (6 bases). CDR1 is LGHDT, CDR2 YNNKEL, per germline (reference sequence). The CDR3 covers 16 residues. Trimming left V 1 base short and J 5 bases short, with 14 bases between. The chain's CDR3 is CASSQARTRGTGELFF. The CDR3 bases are TGTGCCAGCAGCCAAGCTAGAACCAGGGGTACCGGGGAGCTGTTTTTT. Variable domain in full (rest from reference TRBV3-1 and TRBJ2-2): DTAVSQTPKYLVTQMGNDKSIKCEQNLGHDTMYWYKQDSKKFLKIMFSYNNKELIINETVPNRFSPKSPDKAHLNLHINSLELGDSAVYFCASSQARTRGTGELFFGEGSRLTVL.

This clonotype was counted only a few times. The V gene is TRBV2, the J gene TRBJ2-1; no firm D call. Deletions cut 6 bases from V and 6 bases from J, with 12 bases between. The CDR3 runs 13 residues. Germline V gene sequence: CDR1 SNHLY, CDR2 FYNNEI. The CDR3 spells CASRVGSANEQFF. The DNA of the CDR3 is TGTGCCAGCAGGGTAGGATCGGCCAATGAGCAGTTCTTC.

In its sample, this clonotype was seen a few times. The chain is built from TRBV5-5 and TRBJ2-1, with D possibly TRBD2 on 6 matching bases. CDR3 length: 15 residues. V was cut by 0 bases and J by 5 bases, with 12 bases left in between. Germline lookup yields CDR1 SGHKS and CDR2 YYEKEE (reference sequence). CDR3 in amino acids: CASSLDRGTHNEQFF. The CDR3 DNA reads TGTGCCAGCAGCTTGGACCGCGGGACCCACAATGAGCAGTTCTTC. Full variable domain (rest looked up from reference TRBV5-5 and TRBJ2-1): DAGVTQSPTHLIKTRGQQVTLRCSPISGHKSVSWYQQVLGQGPQFIFQYYEKEERGRGNFPDRFSARQFPNYSSELNVNALLLGDSALYLCASSLDRGTHNEQFFGPGTRLTVL.

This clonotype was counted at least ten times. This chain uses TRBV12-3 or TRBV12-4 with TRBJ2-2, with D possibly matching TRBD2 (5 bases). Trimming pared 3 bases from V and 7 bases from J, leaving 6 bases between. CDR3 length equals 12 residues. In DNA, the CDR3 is TGTGCCAGCAGTTTTGCGGGCGGGGAGCTGTTTTTT. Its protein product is CASSFAGGELFF.

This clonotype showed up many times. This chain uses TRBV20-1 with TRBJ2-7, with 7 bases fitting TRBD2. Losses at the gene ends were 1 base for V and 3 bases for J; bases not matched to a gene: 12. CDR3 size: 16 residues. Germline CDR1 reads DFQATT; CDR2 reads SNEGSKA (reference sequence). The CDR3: CSARGHPGAGLYEQYF. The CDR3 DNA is TGCAGTGCTAGAGGCCACCCCGGAGCGGGACTCTACGAGCAGTACTTC.

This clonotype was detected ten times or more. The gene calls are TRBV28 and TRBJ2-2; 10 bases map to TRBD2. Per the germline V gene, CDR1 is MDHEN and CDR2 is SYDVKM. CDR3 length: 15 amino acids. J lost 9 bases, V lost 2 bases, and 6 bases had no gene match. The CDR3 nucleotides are TGTGCCAGCAGTTTAACGTCTAGCGGGAGTCGGGAGCTGTTTTTT. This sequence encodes CASSLTSSGSRELFF.

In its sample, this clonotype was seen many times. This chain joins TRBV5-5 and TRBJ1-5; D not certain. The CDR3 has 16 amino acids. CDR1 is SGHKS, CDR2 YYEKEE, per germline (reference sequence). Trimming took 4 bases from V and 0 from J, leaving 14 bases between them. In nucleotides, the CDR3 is TGTGCCAGCAGCCCTCTTGGTGGGGATAGCAATCAGCCCCAGCATTTT. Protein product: CASSPLGGDSNQPQHF.

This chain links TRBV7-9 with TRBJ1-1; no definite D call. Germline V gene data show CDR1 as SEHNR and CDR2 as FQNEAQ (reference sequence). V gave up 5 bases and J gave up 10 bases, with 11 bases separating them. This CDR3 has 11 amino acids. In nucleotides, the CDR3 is TGTGCCAGCAGCCTAACTCTCGGAGCTTTCTTT. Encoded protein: CASSLTLGAFF.

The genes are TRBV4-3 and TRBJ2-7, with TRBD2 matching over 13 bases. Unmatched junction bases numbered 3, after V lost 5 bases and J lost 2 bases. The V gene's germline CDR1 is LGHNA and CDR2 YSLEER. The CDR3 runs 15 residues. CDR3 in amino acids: CASSYGLAGAYEQYF. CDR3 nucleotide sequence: TGCGCCAGCAGCTACGGACTAGCGGGAGCCTACGAGCAGTACTTC.

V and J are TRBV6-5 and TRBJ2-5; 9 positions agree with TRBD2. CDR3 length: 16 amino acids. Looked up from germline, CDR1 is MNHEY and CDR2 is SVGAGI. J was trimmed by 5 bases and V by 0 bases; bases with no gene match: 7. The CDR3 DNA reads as TGTGCCAGCAGTTACTCGCACAGCGGGAGGTTGGAGACCCAGTACTTC. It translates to CASSYSHSGRLETQYF.

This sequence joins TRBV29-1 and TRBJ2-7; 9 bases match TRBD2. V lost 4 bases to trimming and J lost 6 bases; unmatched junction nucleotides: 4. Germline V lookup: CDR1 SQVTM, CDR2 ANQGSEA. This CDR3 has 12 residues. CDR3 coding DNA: TGCAGCGTTGGCGCGGGAGGGTTCGAGCAGTACTTC. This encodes CSVGAGGFEQYF.

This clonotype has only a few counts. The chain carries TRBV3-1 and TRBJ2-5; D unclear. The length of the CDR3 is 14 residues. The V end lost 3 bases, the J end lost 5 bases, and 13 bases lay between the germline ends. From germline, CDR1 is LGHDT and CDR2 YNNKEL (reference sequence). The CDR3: CASSHRGASETQYF. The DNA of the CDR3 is TGTGCCAGCAGCCATAGAGGAGCGAGTGAGACCCAGTACTTC.

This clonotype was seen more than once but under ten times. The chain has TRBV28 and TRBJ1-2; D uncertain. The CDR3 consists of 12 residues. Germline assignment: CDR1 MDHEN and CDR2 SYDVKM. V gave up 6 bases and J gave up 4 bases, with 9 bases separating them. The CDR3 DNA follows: TGTGCCAGCAGCTCCCGGTCCTATGGCTACACCTTC. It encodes CASSSRSYGYTF.

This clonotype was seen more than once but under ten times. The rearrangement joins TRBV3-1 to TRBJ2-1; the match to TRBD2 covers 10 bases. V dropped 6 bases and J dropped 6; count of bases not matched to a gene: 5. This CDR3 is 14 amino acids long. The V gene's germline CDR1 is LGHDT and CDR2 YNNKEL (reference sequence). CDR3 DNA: TGTGCCAGCAGGCCCACTAGCGGGGTCAATGAGCAGTTCTTC. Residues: CASRPTSGVNEQFF.

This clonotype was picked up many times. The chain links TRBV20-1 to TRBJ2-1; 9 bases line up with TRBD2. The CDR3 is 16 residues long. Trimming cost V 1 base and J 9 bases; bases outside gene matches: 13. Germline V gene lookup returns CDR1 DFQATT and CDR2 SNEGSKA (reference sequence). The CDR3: CSARASGAFSGGEQFF. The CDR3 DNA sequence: TGCAGTGCTAGAGCTAGCGGGGCTTTCTCAGGGGGTGAGCAGTTCTTC.

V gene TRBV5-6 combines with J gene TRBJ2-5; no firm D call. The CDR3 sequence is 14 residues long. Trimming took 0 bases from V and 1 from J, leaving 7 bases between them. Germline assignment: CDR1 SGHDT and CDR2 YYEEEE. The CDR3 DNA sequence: TGTGCCAGCAGCTTGGATCTATCCCAAGAGACCCAGTACTTC. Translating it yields CASSLDLSQETQYF.

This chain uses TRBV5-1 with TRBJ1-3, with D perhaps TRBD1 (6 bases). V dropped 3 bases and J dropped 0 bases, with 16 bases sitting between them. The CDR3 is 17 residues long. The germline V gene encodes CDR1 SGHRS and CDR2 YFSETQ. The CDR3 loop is CASSSATGSRSGNTIYF. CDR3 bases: TGCGCCAGCAGCTCGGCAACAGGGTCCCGCTCTGGAAACACCATATATTTT.